The T cell receptor (beta chain) described here comes from a study of T cell changes during pregnancy in multiple sclerosis. Assay: immunoSEQ multiplex PCR; the TCRdb copy retains only in-frame clones and omits some. The repertoire holds 35,000 to 45,000 clones, 87% seen once, with over 0.85% in the top ten. CDR3 length: 16 residues. The germline V gene encodes CDR1 LNHNV and CDR2 YYDKDF (reference sequence). V was clipped by 0 bases and J by 7 bases, with 16 bases between them. This TCR came from a female donor with multiple sclerosis, enrolled in a pregnancy study. This specimen was CD4+ T cells from peripheral blood mononuclear cells, taken after pregnancy. V gene TRBV15 combines with J gene TRBJ1-5, with D perhaps matching TRBD1 (6 bases). The CDR3 is CATSRDLAGGGQPQHF. As DNA, the CDR3 is TGTGCCACCAGCAGAGATTTAGCGGGGGGCGGGCAGCCCCAGCATTTT.